The clone carrying this T cell receptor beta chain occurred once. The germline V gene encodes CDR1 ENHRY and CDR2 SYGVKD. The CDR3 contains 15 residues. Trimming shortened V by 3 bases and J by 5 bases, and 16 bases separated the two germline ends. This entry belongs to a study of OX40 agonist ivuxolimab in advanced cancers. The overall study: At 0.01 to 10 mg/kg, ivuxolimab was administered intravenously to patients every 2 weeks. Patients receiving dose escalation had hepatocellular carcinoma, melanoma, renal cell or head and neck cancer. Participants, roughly 80% male, averaged 60 years of age, ranging from roughly 20 to 85.

Assay: immunoSEQ multiplex PCR; the TCRdb copy retains only in-frame clones and omits some. Among fewer than 100,000 clones listed, 70% to 90% were seen once. This receptor was taken from an adult with an advanced solid tumor such as melanoma, head and neck, liver or kidney cancer. Sequenced here: CD4+ or CD8+ T cells sorted from blood, sampled in a trial of the OX40 agonist ivuxolimab. The chain uses TRBV10-3 and TRBJ2-5; D gene ambiguous. CDR3: CAISDAGDSFETQYF. The CDR3 DNA is TGTGCCATCAGTGATGCTGGCGATAGCTTCGAGACCCAGTACTTC.